These 24 T cell receptor beta chains share one sample of origin, sequenced in a study of PD-1 blockade in classical Hodgkin lymphoma. The protocol was immunoSEQ multiplex PCR, while the TCRdb copy is restricted to in-frame clones and leaves out a portion. Here the sample spans tens of thousands of clones, 80% being singletons. Each of the patients experienced relapse following autologous stem cell transplantation, and their brentuximab vedotin exposure differed. The specimen was peripheral blood mononuclear cells (PBMCs), collected before the second cycle of nivolumab. The receptor source for this set is a human donor with classical Hodgkin lymphoma.

The chain recombines TRBV5-6 with TRBJ2-7; weak D call: TRBD2 (7 bases). V was pared by 4 bases and J by 3 bases, with 14 bases between. The V gene's germline CDR1 is SGHDT and CDR2 YYEEEE. The CDR3 covers 14 residues. The CDR3 spells CASSRGDTYYEQYF. The CDR3 DNA reads TGTGCCAGCAGCCGGGGGGACACCTACTACGAGCAGTACTTC.

J is TRBJ2-5 and V is TRBV14; D is unresolved. The CDR3 covers 17 residues. With 5 bases removed from V and 0 bases from J, the gap between germline ends came to 19 bases. The germline gives CDR1 SGHDN, CDR2 FVKESK. CDR3 loop: CASSFKVLNSYQETQYF. In DNA, the CDR3 is TGTGCCAGCAGCTTCAAGGTCCTTAACTCGTACCAAGAGACCCAGTACTTC.

This sequence joins TRBV6-1 and TRBJ2-1, with D perhaps TRBD1 or TRBD2 (5 bases each). Trimming took 5 bases from V and 12 from J, leaving 20 bases between them. Germline loops: CDR1 MNHNS, CDR2 SASEGT. The CDR3 has 14 amino acids. This CDR3 reads CASSHRDPAKGQFF. CDR3 DNA: TGTGCCAGCAGTCACCGGGACCCTGCTAAGGGGCAGTTCTTC.

The chain carries TRBV20-1 and TRBJ1-2, with D perhaps TRBD1 (5 bases). V was shortened by 1 base and J by 7 bases, with 7 bases between the two germline ends. CDR3 size: 11 residues. The germline gives CDR1 DFQATT, CDR2 SNEGSKA (reference sequence). The CDR3 reads CSARGGVGYTF. The DNA of the CDR3 is TGCAGTGCTAGAGGGGGGGTTGGCTACACCTTC.

This chain links TRBV6-5 with TRBJ2-7; 8 bases match TRBD2. The germline V gene encodes CDR1 MNHEY and CDR2 SVGAGI. J lost 3 bases, V lost 6 bases, and 10 bases had no gene match. The CDR3 has 15 amino acids. CDR3 amino acids: CASSSYAGGLYEQYF. Written as DNA, the CDR3 is TGTGCCAGCAGCTCCTACGCGGGAGGACTCTACGAGCAGTACTTC.

V usage is TRBV15 and J usage is TRBJ1-4, with D maybe TRBD1 (5 bases). CDR1 and CDR2 (germline): LNHNV, YYDKDF (reference sequence). This CDR3 has 13 amino acids. Trimming removed 8 bases at V and 0 bases at J, with 7 bases between. CDR3 nucleotide sequence: TGTGCCACCGGGGCCGCAACTAATGAAAAACTGTTTTTT. This encodes CATGAATNEKLFF.

V gene TRBV10-3 combines with J gene TRBJ1-1, with 8 bases aligning to TRBD1. Germline assignment: CDR1 ENHRY and CDR2 SYGVKD. Losses at the gene ends were 6 bases for V and 4 bases for J; bases not matched to a gene: 7. The CDR3 length is 14 residues. The CDR3 protein is CAIRGDRLSTEAFF. The CDR3 DNA is TGTGCCATCAGGGGGGACAGGTTGAGCACTGAAGCTTTCTTT.

The V call is TRBV10-2, the J call TRBJ2-3; 7 bases are a match to TRBD1. Germline-derived CDR1 and CDR2 are WSHSY and SAAADI. This CDR3 is built from 15 residues. The V segment lost 5 bases and the J segment 0 bases; nucleotides outside the gene matches: 5. The CDR3 spells CASSIQGSSTDTQYF. The CDR3 coding sequence is TGCGCCAGCAGTATACAGGGGTCTAGCACAGATACGCAGTATTTT.

The chain employs TRBV7-2 and TRBJ2-1, with 9 bases that match TRBD2. With 5 bases clipped from V and 8 bases from J, the junction kept 7 bases outside the gene matches. CDR3 length: 14 amino acids. From germline, CDR1 is SGHTA and CDR2 FQGNSA. For the CDR3, the DNA is TGTGCCAGCAGCCCTAGCGGGGCCCGCCATGAGCAGTTCTTC. Translating it yields CASSPSGARHEQFF.

A few counts support this clone. V is TRBV21-1 and J is TRBJ1-4; whether TRBD1, the table's D call, matches the DNA was not checked. TRBV21-1 is a documented pseudogene. There are 15 residues in the CDR3. In DNA, the CDR3 is TGTGCCAGCAGCCCCCACAGGGTTTCTAATGAAAAACTGTTTTTT. It encodes CASSPHRVSNEKLFF.

The chain joins TRBV18 to TRBJ2-1; D is perhaps TRBD1 or TRBD2 (5 bases each). The CDR3 covers 16 residues. Trimming stripped 4 bases from V and 5 bases from J, with 18 bases between. Germline-derived CDR1 and CDR2 are KGHSH and LQKENI. The CDR3 nucleotides read TGTGCCAGCTCACTCACTTGGGACGTCTCGAACAATGAGCAGTTCTTC. Amino acids: CASSLTWDVSNNEQFF.

The V gene is TRBV6-1, the J gene TRBJ1-5; D is unclear. This CDR3 is 13 amino acids long. Trimming cost V 10 bases and J 5 bases, with 15 bases left between them. Germline CDR1 and CDR2: MNHNS and SASEGT. The CDR3 loop reads CAIGLGPDQPQHF. The CDR3 DNA sequence: TGTGCCATCGGCTTGGGTCCCGATCAGCCCCAGCATTTT.

The chain couples TRBV29-1 to TRBJ2-1; no reliable D call. Trimming removed 7 bases from V and 5 bases from J, with 6 bases in between. Germline V gene sequence: CDR1 SQVTM, CDR2 ANQGSEA. This CDR3 is 10 amino acids long. CDR3 bases: TGCAGCGGGTCCAACAATGAGCAGTTCTTC. The encoded protein is CSGSNNEQFF.

V is TRBV2 and J is TRBJ2-6, with 7 bases fitting TRBD1. There are 14 residues in the CDR3. Germline trimming cut 6 bases from V and 2 bases from J; bases unmatched to any gene: 1. The germline CDR1 and CDR2 sequences are SNHLY and FYNNEI. Written as DNA, the CDR3 is TGTGCCAGCAGAACAGGGGCTGGGGCCAACGTCCTGACTTTC. Translation: CASRTGAGANVLTF.

The chain recombines TRBV6-1 with TRBJ1-1, with D possibly TRBD1 on 5 matching bases. The V gene lost 4 bases and the J gene lost 5 bases, with 11 bases spanning the gap. Germline V lookup: CDR1 MNHNS, CDR2 SASEGT. CDR3 length: 13 residues. The CDR3: CASSAKGQTEAFF. For the CDR3, the DNA is TGTGCCAGCAGTGCCAAGGGGCAGACTGAAGCTTTCTTT.

The V and J genes are TRBV5-1 and TRBJ1-1; D not certain. Germline V CDR1 and CDR2: SGHRS, YFSETQ. V was cut by 2 bases and J by 5 bases, with 7 bases left in between. The CDR3 is 12 residues long. CDR3 region: CASSLLGTEAFF. The CDR3 nucleotides are TGCGCCAGCAGCTTATTGGGGACTGAAGCTTTCTTT. Looking up the rest from reference TRBV5-1 and TRBJ1-1 gives the full variable domain: KAGVTQTPRYLIKTRGQQVTLSCSPISGHRSVSWYQQTPGQGLQFLFEYFSETQRNKGNFPGRFSGRQFSNSRSEMNVSTLELGDSALYLCASSLLGTEAFFGQGTRLTVV.

The chain links TRBV2 to TRBJ1-1; no clear D gene. The CDR3 contains 15 residues. Germline V CDR1 and CDR2: SNHLY, FYNNEI. The ends were cut back, 4 bases at V and 3 bases at J, with 15 bases in the middle. For the CDR3, the DNA is TGTGCCAGCAGTGCTCGGGCCACGGACCACACTGAAGCTTTCTTT. This gives the protein CASSARATDHTEAFF.

V gene TRBV6-6 combines with J gene TRBJ2-3; D remains ambiguous. V shed 0 bases and J shed 4 bases, with 8 bases lying between them. Germline lookup yields CDR1 MNHNY and CDR2 SVGAGI (reference sequence). The CDR3 totals 14 residues. The DNA of the CDR3 is TGTGCCAGCAGTTACTCCCTCCGGGCAGATACGCAGTATTTT. Translating it yields CASSYSLRADTQYF.

The V and J genes are TRBV27 and TRBJ2-3, with TRBD2 matching 13 bases. The V and J ends lost 4 bases and 1 base, in that order; junction bases with no gene match: 5. This CDR3 is built from 17 residues. Germline CDR1 is MNHEY and CDR2 is SMNVEV (reference sequence). This chain's CDR3 is CASSYLGLAGGTDTQYF. The CDR3 DNA follows: TGTGCCAGCAGTTACCTAGGACTAGCGGGAGGCACAGATACGCAGTATTTT.

The chain joins TRBV9 to TRBJ1-5; TRBD1 might be the D (5 bases). The CDR3 totals 14 residues. Trimming removed 0 bases at V and 6 bases at J, with 10 bases between. The V gene's germline CDR1 is SGDLS and CDR2 YYNGEE. CDR3 sequence reads: CASSVGDGLQPQHF. Written as DNA, the CDR3 is TGTGCCAGCAGCGTAGGGGACGGACTTCAGCCCCAGCATTTT.

The J gene is TRBJ2-1, the V gene TRBV7-8; D is perhaps TRBD2 (6 bases). The CDR3 contains 15 residues. Germline CDR1 is SGHVS and CDR2 is FQNEAQ. V lost 5 bases and J 6 bases, leaving 17 bases between the germline ends. The CDR3 sequence is CASSSGPGLLNEQFF. CDR3 nucleotides: TGTGCCAGCAGCAGTGGCCCGGGACTTCTCAATGAGCAGTTCTTC. The full variable domain, in which reference TRBV7-8 and TRBJ2-1 provide the parts outside the CDR3, is GAGVSQSPRYKVAKRGQDVALRCDPISGHVSLFWYQQALGQGPEFLTYFQNEAQLDKSGLPSDRFFAERPEGSVSTLKIQRTQQEDSAVYLCASSSGPGLLNEQFFGPGTRLTVL.

The CDR3 spells CASSEEWGGADTQYF. The CDR3 DNA is TGTGCCAGCAGTGAAGAATGGGGTGGCGCAGATACGCAGTATTTT. The chain is built from TRBV6-1 and TRBJ2-3; no definite D call. The CDR3 totals 15 residues. Germline loops: CDR1 MNHNS, CDR2 SASEGT. Between the trimmed V and J ends, which lost 1 base and 4 bases, there was a span of 12 bases.

This rearrangement joins TRBV7-2 to TRBJ1-1; 7 nucleotides align to TRBD1. With V trimmed by 3 bases and J by 0 bases, 4 bases remained unmatched. The CDR3 has 15 amino acids. Germline V gene sequence: CDR1 SGHTA, CDR2 FQGNSA. CDR3 coding DNA: TGTGCCAGCAGCTTGGCGACAGGGCTGAACACTGAAGCTTTCTTT. Protein: CASSLATGLNTEAFF.

This clone was seen more than once but under ten times. The chain has TRBV18 and TRBJ2-1, with D unresolved. Trimming shortened V by 4 bases and J by 4 bases, and 8 bases separated the two germline ends. Germline V lookup: CDR1 KGHSH, CDR2 LQKENI. This CDR3 contains 13 residues. The CDR3 DNA follows: TGTGCCAGCTCACGCAACGTATACAATGAGCAGTTCTTC. Protein product: CASSRNVYNEQFF.